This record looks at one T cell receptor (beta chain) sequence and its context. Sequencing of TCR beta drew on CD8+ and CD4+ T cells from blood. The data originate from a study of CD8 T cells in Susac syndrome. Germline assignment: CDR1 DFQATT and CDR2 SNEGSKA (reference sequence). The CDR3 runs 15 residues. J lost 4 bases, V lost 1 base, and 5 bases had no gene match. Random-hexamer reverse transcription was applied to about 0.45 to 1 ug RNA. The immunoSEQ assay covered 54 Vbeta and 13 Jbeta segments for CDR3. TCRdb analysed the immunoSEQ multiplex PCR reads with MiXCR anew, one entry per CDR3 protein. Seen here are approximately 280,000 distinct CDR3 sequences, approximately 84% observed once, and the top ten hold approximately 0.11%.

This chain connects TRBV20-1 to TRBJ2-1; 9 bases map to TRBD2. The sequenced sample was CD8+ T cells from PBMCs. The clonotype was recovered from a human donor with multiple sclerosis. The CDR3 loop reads CSARVGTSLYNEQFF. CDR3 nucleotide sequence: TGCAGTGCTAGAGTAGGGACTAGCCTATACAATGAGCAGTTCTTC.